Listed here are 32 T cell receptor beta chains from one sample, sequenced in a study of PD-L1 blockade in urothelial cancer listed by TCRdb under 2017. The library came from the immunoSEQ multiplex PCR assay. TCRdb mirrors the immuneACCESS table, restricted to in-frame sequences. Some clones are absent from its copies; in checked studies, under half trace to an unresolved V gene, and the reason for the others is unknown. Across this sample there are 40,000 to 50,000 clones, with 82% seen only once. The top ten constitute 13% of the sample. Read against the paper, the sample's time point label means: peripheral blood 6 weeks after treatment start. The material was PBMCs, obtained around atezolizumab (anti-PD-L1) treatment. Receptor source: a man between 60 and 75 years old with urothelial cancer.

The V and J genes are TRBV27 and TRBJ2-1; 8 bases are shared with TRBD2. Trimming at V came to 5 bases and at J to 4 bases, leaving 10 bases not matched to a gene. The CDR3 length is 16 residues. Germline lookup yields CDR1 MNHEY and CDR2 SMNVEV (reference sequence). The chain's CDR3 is CASSTLTSGKYNEQFF. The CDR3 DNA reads TGTGCCAGCAGTACCCTAACTAGCGGAAAATACAATGAGCAGTTCTTC.

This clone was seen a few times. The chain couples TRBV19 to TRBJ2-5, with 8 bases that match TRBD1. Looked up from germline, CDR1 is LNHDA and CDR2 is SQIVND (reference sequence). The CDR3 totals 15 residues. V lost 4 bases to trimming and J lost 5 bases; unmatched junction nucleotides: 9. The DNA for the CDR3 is TGTGCCAGTAGTACGGGGACAGGACATGGGGAGACCCAGTACTTC. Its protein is CASSTGTGHGETQYF.

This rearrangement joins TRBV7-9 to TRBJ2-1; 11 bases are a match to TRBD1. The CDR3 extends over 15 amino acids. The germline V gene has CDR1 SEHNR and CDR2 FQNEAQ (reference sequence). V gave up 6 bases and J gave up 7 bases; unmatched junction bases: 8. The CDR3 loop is CASSSGQGVWNEQFF. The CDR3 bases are TGTGCCAGCAGTTCGGGACAGGGGGTTTGGAATGAGCAGTTCTTC. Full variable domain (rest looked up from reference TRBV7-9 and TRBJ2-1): DTGVSQNPRHKITKRGQNVTFRCDPISEHNRLYWYRQTLGQGPEFLTYFQNEAQLEKSRLLSDRFSAERPKGSFSTLEIQRTEQGDSAMYLCASSSGQGVWNEQFFGPGTRLTVL.

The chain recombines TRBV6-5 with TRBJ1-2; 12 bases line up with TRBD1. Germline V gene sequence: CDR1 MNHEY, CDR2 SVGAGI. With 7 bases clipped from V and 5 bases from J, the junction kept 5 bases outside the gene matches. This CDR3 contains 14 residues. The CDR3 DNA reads TGTGCCAGCAAGGTGGGACAGGGGGCGTATGGCTACACCTTC. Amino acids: CASKVGQGAYGYTF.

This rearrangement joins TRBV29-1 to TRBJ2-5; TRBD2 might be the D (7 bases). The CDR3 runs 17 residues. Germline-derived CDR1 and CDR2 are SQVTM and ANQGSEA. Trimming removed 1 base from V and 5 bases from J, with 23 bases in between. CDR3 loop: CSVEGGGQGWGGETQYF. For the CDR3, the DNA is TGCAGCGTTGAAGGTGGCGGGCAGGGGTGGGGGGGGGAGACCCAGTACTTC.

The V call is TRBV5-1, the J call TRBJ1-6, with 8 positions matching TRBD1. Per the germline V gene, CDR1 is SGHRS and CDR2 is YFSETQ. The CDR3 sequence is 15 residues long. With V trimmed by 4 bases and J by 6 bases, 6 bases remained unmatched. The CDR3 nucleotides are TGCGCCAGCAGCATGGAAGACAGGGGTAATTCACCCCTCCACTTT. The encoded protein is CASSMEDRGNSPLHF.

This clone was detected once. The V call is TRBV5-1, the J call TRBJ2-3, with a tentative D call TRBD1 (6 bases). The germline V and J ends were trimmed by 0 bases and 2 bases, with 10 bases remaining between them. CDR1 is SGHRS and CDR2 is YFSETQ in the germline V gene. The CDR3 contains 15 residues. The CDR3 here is CASSLGGGNTDTQYF. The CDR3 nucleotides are TGCGCCAGCAGCTTGGGTGGGGGCAACACAGATACGCAGTATTTT.

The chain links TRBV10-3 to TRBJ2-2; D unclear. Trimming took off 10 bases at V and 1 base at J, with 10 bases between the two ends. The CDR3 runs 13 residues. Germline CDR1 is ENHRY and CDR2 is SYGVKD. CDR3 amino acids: CASTRQNTGELFF. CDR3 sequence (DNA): TGTGCCAGTACCCGACAGAACACCGGGGAGCTGTTTTTT.

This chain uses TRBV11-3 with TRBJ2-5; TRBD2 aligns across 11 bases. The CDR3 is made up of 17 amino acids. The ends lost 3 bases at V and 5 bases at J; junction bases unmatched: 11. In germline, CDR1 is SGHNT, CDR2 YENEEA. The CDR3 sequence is CASSLGGTSGSGETQYF. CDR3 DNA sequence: TGTGCCAGCAGCTTGGGTGGCACTAGCGGGAGTGGGGAGACCCAGTACTTC.

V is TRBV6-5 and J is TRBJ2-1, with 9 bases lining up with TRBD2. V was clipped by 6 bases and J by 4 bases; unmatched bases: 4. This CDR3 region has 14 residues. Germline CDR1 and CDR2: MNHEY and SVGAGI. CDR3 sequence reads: CASRTSGPYNEQFF. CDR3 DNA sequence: TGTGCCAGCAGGACTAGCGGACCTTACAATGAGCAGTTCTTC.

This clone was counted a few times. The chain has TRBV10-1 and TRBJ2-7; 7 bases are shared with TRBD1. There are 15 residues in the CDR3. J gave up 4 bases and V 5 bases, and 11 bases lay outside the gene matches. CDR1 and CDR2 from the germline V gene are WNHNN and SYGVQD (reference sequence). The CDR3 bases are TGCGCCAGCAGTCGGGATCTACAGGGGCTATACGAGCAGTACTTC. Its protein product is CASSRDLQGLYEQYF.

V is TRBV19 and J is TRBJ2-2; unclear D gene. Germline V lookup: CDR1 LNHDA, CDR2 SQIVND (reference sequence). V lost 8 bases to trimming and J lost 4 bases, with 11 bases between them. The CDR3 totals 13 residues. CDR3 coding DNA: TGTGCCAGTTTGTACAGTTCCACCGGGGAGCTGTTTTTT. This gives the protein CASLYSSTGELFF.

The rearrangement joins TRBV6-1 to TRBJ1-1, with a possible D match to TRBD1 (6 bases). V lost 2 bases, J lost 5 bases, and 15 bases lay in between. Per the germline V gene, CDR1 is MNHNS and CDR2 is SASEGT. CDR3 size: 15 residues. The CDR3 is CASSELKQGRTEAFF. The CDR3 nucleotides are TGTGCCAGCAGTGAATTGAAACAGGGTAGGACTGAAGCTTTCTTT.

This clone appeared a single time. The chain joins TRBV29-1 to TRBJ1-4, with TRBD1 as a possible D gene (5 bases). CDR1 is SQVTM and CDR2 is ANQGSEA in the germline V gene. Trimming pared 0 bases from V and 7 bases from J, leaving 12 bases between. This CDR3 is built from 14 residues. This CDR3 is CSVEESGYGEKLFF. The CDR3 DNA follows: TGCAGCGTTGAAGAGTCAGGGTACGGTGAAAAACTGTTTTTT.

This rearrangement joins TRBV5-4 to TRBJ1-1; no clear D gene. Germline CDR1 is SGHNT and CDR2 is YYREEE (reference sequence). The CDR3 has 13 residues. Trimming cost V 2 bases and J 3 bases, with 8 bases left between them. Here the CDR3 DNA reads TGTGCCAGCAGCTTTGGGAGGGACACTGAAGCTTTCTTT. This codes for CASSFGRDTEAFF.

Here the CDR3 reads CASSATGGRDEQYF. CDR3 nucleotide sequence: TGTGCCAGCAGTGCGACAGGGGGACGGGACGAGCAGTACTTC. The rearrangement uses TRBV28 and TRBJ2-7; 9 bases match TRBD1. Unmatched junction bases numbered 7, after V lost 5 bases and J lost 5 bases. CDR3 length: 14 amino acids. The germline V gene encodes CDR1 MDHEN and CDR2 SYDVKM.

For the CDR3, the DNA is TGCGCCAGCAGCTTGGGGGTATTAGCGGGGGATACGCAGTATTTT. Residues: CASSLGVLAGDTQYF. The chain combines TRBV5-1 with TRBJ2-3, with 8 bases identical to TRBD2. Germline values: CDR1 SGHRS, CDR2 YFSETQ. Losses at the gene ends were 0 bases for V and 6 bases for J; bases not matched to a gene: 6. This CDR3 is built from 15 residues. The full variable domain, in which reference TRBV5-1 and TRBJ2-3 provide the parts outside the CDR3, is KAGVTQTPRYLIKTRGQQVTLSCSPISGHRSVSWYQQTPGQGLQFLFEYFSETQRNKGNFPGRFSGRQFSNSRSEMNVSTLELGDSALYLCASSLGVLAGDTQYFGPGTRLTVL.

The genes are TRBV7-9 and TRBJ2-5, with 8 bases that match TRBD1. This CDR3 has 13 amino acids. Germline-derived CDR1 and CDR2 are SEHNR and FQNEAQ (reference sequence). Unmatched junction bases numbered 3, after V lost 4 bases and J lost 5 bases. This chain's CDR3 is CASSSRGPETQYF. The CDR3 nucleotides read TGTGCCAGCAGCTCCAGGGGGCCTGAGACCCAGTACTTC.

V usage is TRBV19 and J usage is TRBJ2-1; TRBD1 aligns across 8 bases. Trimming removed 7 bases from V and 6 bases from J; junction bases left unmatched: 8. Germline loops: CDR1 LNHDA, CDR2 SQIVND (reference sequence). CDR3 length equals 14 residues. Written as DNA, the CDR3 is TGTGCCAGTAAGGGGGACAGGAGCTCCAATGAGCAGTTCTTC. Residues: CASKGDRSSNEQFF. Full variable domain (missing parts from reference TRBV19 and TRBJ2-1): DGGITQSPKYLFRKEGQNVTLSCEQNLNHDAMYWYRQDPGQGLRLIYYSQIVNDFQKGDIAEGYSVSREKKESFPLTVTSAQKNPTAFYLCASKGDRSSNEQFFGPGTRLTVL.

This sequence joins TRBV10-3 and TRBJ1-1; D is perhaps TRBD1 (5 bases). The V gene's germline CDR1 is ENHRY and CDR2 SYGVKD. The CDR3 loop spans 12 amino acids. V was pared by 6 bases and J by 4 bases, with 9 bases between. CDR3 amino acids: CAIRGPGTEAFF. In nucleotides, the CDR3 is TGTGCCATCAGGGGGCCCGGCACTGAAGCTTTCTTT.

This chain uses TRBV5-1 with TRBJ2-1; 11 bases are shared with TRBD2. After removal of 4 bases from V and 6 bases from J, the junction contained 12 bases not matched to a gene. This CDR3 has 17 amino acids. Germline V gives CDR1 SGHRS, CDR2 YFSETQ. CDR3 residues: CASSQVGLAGIRNEQFF. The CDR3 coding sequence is TGCGCCAGCAGCCAAGTAGGACTAGCGGGTATACGCAATGAGCAGTTCTTC. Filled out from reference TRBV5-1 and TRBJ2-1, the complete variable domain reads KAGVTQTPRYLIKTRGQQVTLSCSPISGHRSVSWYQQTPGQGLQFLFEYFSETQRNKGNFPGRFSGRQFSNSRSEMNVSTLELGDSALYLCASSQVGLAGIRNEQFFGPGTRLTVL.

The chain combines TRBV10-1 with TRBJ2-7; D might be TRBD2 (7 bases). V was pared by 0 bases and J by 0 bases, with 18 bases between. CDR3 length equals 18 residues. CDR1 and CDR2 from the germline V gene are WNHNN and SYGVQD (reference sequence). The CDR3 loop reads CASSESIGGGGPSYEQYF. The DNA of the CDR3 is TGCGCCAGCAGTGAGTCGATAGGGGGGGGAGGACCCTCCTACGAGCAGTACTTC.

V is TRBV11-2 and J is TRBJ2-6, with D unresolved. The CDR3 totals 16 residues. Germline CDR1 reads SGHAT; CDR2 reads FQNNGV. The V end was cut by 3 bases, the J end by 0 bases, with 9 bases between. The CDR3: CASSFEVVSGANVLTF. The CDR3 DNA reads TGTGCCAGCAGCTTTGAGGTCGTCTCTGGGGCCAACGTCCTGACTTTC.

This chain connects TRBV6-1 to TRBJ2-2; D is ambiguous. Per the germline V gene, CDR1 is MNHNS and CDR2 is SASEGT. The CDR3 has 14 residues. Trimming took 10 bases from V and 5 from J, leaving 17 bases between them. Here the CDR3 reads CATRTEARTGELFF. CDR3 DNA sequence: TGTGCCACTCGAACCGAGGCCCGAACCGGGGAGCTGTTTTTT.

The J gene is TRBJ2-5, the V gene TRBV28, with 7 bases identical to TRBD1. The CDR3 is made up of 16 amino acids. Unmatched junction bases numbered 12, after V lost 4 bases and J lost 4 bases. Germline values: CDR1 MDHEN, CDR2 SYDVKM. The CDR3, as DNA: TGTGCCAGCAGTTACAGAGACAGGGTTTACGGAGAGACCCAGTACTTC. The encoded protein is CASSYRDRVYGETQYF.

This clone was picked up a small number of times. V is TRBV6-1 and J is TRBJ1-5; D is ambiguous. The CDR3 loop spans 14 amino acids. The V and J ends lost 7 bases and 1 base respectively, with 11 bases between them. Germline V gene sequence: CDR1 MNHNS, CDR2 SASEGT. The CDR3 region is CASIVVASNQPQHF. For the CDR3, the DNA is TGTGCCAGCATAGTTGTAGCCAGCAATCAGCCCCAGCATTTT.

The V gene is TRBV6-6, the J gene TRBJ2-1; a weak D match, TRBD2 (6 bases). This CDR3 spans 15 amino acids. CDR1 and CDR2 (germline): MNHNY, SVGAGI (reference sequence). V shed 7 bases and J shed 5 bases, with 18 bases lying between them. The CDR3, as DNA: TGTGCCAGCATCAAGACTAGTTTGTTCCACAATGAGCAGTTCTTC. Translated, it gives CASIKTSLFHNEQFF.

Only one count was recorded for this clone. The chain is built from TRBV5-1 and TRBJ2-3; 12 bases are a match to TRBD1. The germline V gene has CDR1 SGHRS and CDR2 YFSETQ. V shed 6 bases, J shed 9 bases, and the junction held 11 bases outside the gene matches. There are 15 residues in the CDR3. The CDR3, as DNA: TGCGCCAGCACCCCCGGGGGACAGGGGGCGAACACGCAGTATTTT. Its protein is CASTPGGQGANTQYF.

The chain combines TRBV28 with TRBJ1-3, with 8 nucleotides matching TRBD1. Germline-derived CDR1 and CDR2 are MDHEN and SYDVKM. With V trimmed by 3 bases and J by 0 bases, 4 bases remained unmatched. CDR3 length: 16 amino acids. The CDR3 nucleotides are TGTGCCAGCAGTTTCGCAGGGGGCGTCTCTGGAAACACCATATATTTT. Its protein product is CASSFAGGVSGNTIYF.

The CDR3 here is CASSPQGANYGYTF. CDR3 nucleotides: TGTGCCAGCTCACCACAGGGGGCGAACTATGGCTACACCTTC. V gene TRBV18 combines with J gene TRBJ1-2; TRBD1 agrees at 7 bases. This CDR3 contains 14 residues. Germline V gene lookup returns CDR1 KGHSH and CDR2 LQKENI. Trimming took 1 base from V and 2 from J; bases not matched to a gene: 1.

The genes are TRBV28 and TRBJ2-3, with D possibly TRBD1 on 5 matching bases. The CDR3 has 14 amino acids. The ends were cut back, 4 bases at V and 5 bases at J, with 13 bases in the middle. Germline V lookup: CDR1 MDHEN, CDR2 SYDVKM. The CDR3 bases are TGTGCCAGCAGTTCGGGCAGGGTAGGAGATACGCAGTATTTT. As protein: CASSSGRVGDTQYF.

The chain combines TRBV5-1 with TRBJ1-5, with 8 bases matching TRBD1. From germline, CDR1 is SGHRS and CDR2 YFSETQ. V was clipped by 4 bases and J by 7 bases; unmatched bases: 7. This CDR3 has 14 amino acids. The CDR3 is CASSPRTGIQPQHF. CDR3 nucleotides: TGCGCCAGCAGCCCGAGGACAGGGATACAGCCCCAGCATTTT.